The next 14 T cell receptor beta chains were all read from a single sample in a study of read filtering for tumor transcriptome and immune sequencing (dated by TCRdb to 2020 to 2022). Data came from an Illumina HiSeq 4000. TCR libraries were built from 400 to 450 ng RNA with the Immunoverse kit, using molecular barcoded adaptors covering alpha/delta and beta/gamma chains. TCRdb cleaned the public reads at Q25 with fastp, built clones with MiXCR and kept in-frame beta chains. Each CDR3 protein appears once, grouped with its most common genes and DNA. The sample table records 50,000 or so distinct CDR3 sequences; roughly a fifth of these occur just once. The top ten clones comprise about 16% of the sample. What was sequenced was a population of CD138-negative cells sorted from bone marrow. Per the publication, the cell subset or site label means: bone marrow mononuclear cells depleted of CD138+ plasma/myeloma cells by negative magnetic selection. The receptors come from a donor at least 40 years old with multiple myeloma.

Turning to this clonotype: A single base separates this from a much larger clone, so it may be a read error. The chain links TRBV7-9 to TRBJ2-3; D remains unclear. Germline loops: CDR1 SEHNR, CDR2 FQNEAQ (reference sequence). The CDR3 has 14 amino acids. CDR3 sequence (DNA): TGTGCCAGCAGCTTCGGTCCCGCCACAGTTACGCAGTATTTT. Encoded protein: CASSFGPATVTQYF. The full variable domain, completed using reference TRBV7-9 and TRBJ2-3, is DTGVSQNPRHKITKRGQNVTFRCDPISEHNRLYWYRQTLGQGPEFLTYFQNEAQLEKSRLLSDRFSAERPKGSFSTLEIQRTEQGDSAMYLCASSFGPATVTQYFGPGTRLTVL.

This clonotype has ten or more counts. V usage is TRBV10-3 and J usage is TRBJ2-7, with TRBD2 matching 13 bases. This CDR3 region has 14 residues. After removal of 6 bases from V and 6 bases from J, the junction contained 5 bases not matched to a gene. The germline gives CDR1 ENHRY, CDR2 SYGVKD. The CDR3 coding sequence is TGTGCCATCAGGCCCGGGACTAGCGGGATCGAGCAGTACTTC. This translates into CAIRPGTSGIEQYF.

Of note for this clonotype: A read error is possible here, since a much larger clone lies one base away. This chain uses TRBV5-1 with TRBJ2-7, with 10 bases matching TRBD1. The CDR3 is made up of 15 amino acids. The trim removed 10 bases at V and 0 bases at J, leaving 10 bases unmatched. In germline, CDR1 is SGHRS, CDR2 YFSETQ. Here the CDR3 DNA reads TGCGCCTGCACATCCGGGACAGGGGTCTCCTACGAGCAGTACTTC. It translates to CACTSGTGVSYEQYF.

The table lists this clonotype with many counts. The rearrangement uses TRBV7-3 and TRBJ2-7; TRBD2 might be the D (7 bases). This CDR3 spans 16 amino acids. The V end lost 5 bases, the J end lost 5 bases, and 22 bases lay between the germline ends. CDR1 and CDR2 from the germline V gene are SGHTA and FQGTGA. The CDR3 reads CASSPRGGQGSHEQYF. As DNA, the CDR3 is TGTGCCAGCAGCCCGAGGGGGGGACAAGGGTCCCACGAGCAGTACTTC.

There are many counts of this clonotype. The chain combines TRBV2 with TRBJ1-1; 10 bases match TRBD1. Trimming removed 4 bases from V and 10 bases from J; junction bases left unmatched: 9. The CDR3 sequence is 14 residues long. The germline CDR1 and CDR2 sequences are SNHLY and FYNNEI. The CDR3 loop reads CASSAIGTGAIAFF. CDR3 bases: TGTGCCAGCAGTGCCATTGGGACAGGGGCAATAGCTTTCTTT. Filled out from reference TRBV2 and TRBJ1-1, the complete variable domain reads EPEVTQTPSHQVTQMGQEVILRCVPISNHLYFYWYRQILGQKVEFLVSFYNNEISEKSEIFDDQFSVERPDGSNFTLKIRSTKLEDSAMYFCASSAIGTGAIAFFGQGTRLTVV.

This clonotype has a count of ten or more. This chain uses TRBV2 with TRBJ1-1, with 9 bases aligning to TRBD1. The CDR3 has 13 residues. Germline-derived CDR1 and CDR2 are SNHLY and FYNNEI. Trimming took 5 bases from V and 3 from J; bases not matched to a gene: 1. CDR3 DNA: TGTGCCAGCAGTAGGACAGGGGACACTGAAGCTTTCTTT. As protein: CASSRTGDTEAFF.

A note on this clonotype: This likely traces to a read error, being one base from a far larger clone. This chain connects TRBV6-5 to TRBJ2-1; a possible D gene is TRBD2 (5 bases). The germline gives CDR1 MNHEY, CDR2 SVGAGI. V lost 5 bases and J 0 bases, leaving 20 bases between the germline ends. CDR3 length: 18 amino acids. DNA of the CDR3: TGTGCCAGCAGTGAAGGTAGGGCTAGCCGGAGCTCCTACAATGAGCAGTTCTTC. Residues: CASSEGRASRSSYNEQFF.

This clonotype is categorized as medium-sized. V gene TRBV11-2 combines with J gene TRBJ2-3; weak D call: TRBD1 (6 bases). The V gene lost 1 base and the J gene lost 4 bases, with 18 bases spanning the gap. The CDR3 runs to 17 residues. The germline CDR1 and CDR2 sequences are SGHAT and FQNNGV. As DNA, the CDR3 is TGTGCCAGCAGCTTAGGGCCACGCTTGGGGGCTCCAGATACGCAGTATTTT. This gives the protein CASSLGPRLGAPDTQYF. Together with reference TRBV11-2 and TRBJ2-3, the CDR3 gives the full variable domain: EAGVAQSPRYKIIEKRQSVAFWCNPISGHATLYWYQQILGQGPKLLIQFQNNGVVDDSQLPKDRFSAERLKGVDSTLKIQPAKLEDSAVYLCASSLGPRLGAPDTQYFGPGTRLTVL.

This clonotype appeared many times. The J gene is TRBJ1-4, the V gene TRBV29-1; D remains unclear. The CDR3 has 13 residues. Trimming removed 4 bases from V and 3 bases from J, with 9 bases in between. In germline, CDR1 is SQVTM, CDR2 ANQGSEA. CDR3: CSVGRSPNEKLFF. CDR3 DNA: TGCAGCGTTGGAAGGTCACCTAATGAAAAACTGTTTTTT.

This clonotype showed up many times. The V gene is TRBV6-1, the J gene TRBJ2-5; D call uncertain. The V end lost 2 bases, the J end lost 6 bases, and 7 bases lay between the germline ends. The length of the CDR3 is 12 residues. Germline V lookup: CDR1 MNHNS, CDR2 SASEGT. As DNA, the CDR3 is TGTGCCAGCAGTGAAAACCCGAAGACCCAGTACTTC. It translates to CASSENPKTQYF.

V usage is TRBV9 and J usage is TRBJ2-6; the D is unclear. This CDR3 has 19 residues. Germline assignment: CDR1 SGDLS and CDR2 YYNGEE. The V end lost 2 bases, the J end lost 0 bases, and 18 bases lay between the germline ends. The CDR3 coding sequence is TGTGCCAGCAGCGTGAGCCCTCGTACCGTTTTCTCTGGGGCCAACGTCCTGACTTTC. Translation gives CASSVSPRTVFSGANVLTF.

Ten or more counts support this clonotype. CDR3 nucleotide sequence: TGTGCCAGCTCAAATACTGACGCGGGGGCGGGTGGTGAAGCTTTCTTT. This codes for CASSNTDAGAGGEAFF. The chain joins TRBV18 to TRBJ1-1; D is possibly TRBD1 (6 bases). Trimming shortened V by 5 bases and J by 7 bases, and 23 bases separated the two germline ends. The V gene's germline CDR1 is KGHSH and CDR2 LQKENI. The CDR3 extends over 16 amino acids.

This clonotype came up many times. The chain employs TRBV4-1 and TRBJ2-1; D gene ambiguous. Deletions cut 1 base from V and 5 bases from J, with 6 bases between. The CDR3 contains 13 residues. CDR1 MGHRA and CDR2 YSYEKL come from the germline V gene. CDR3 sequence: CASSQAADNEQFF. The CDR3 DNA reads TGCGCCAGCAGCCAAGCTGCTGACAATGAGCAGTTCTTC.

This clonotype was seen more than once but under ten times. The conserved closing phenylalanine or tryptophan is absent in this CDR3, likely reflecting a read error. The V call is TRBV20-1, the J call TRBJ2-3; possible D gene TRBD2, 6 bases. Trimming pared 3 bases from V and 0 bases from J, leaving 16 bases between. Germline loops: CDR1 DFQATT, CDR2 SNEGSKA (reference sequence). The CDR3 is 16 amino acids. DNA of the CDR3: TGCAGTGCTAGTAGCTCTCTAGCGATTAGCACAGATACGCAGTATTCT. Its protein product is CSASSSLAISTDTQYS.